The present T cell receptor (beta chain) was sequenced within a study of molecular identifiers for immune sequencing clone quantification. Study as a whole: Replicate runs used RNA from about 19,000 or 110,000 naive CD8 cells, which was split five ways into aliquots, and four of those aliquots were then sequenced. Study results and limitations: Clones carrying above 20 RNA copies accounted for over 97% of effector molecules, under 1% in naive cells.

It was with previously described methods and listed TCR primers that bulk TCR libraries were made. From the PCR reads, TCRdb called clonotypes with MiXCR, one entry per CDR3 protein. The data hold fewer than 350,000 distinct CDR3 sequences, with about a fifth observed a single time. This clonotype was observed at least ten times. Its target is unknown. A CD8+CD4-CCR7+CD45RA+ gate was used to sort naive CD8 T cells. Trimming left V 5 bases short and J 2 bases short, with 13 bases between. Per germline, CDR1 SEHNR and CDR2 FQNEAQ (reference sequence). This CDR3 has 14 residues. The TCR originated in a human donor in good health. Some libraries in this study had Jurkat cell RNA spiked in. This rearrangement joins TRBV7-9 to TRBJ2-7, with D perhaps matching TRBD1 (5 bases). The specimen was naive CD8+ T cells from blood, with Jurkat cell RNA spiked in. Documented subset: FACS-sorted CD8+CD4-CCR7+CD45RA+ naive T cells. CDR3 protein: CASSRTDRTYEQYF. CDR3 nucleotides: TGTGCCAGCAGCCGAACTGACAGAACCTACGAGCAGTACTTC. The full variable domain, its missing parts supplied by reference TRBV7-9 and TRBJ2-7, is DTGVSQNPRHKITKRGQNVTFRCDPISEHNRLYWYRQTLGQGPEFLTYFQNEAQLEKSRLLSDRFSAERPKGSFSTLEIQRTEQGDSAMYLCASSRTDRTYEQYFGPGTRLTVT.